A single sample is the source of the 21 T cell receptor beta chains below, sequenced in a study of HIV-infected patients and healthy controls. All unsorted peripheral T cells were captured because whole blood was used without fractionation. Around 0.5 ug RNA was reverse transcribed with alpha and beta constant-region primers. Each of the alpha and beta chains got its own library through chain-specific third strand synthesis with indices. Using its own MiXCR run on the 5' RACE reads, TCRdb lists one record per CDR3 protein. Among approximately 9,400 distinct CDR3 sequences listed, around 8% were seen once. Sequences were obtained from blood. The receptor source for this set is an adult in good health.

This clonotype showed up just a few times. The V gene is TRBV28, the J gene TRBJ1-6; possible D gene TRBD1, 6 bases. The V gene's germline CDR1 is MDHEN and CDR2 SYDVKM. V was pared by 1 base and J by 13 bases, with 14 bases between. The CDR3 runs 14 residues. In nucleotides, the CDR3 is TGTGCCAGCAGTTTATCCTTCCAGGGGAAGCCCCTCCACTTT. Protein sequence: CASSLSFQGKPLHF.

The sample holds many counts of this clonotype. J is TRBJ2-7 and V is TRBV7-2; the D gene is possibly TRBD2 (5 bases). The germline gives CDR1 SGHTA, CDR2 FQGNSA. The CDR3 runs to 15 residues. The germline V and J ends were trimmed by 1 base and 2 bases, with 12 bases remaining between them. CDR3 bases: TGTGCCAGCAGCTTAGATTGGACTCGGACCTACGAGCAGTACTTC. Protein product: CASSLDWTRTYEQYF.

This clonotype is medium-sized in the sample. The V gene is TRBV4-1, the J gene TRBJ2-5; 13 bases match TRBD2. CDR1 is MGHRA and CDR2 is YSYEKL in the germline V gene. V lost 1 base to trimming and J lost 5 bases; unmatched junction nucleotides: 4. The CDR3 is 16 amino acids. The CDR3 DNA reads TGCGCCAGCAGCCAAGGGACTAGCGGGGGTAGGGAGACCCAGTACTTC. Amino acids: CASSQGTSGGRETQYF.

This clonotype counts as medium-sized. The chain couples TRBV7-6 to TRBJ1-1, with unresolved D. The CDR3 runs 14 residues. Trimming took 1 base from V and 1 from J, leaving 7 bases between them. The germline CDR1 and CDR2 sequences are SGHVS and FNYEAQ. CDR3 in amino acids: CASSLDVGNTEAFF. As DNA, the CDR3 is TGTGCCAGCAGCTTAGACGTAGGGAACACTGAAGCTTTCTTT.

The chain uses TRBV7-9 and TRBJ1-4; 10 nucleotides match TRBD1. V trimming: 0 bases; J trimming: 8 bases; junction bases outside the gene matches: 3. Germline-derived CDR1 and CDR2 are SEHNR and FQNEAQ (reference sequence). The CDR3 is made up of 15 amino acids. CDR3 sequence reads: CASSLAGTGAEKLFF. As DNA, the CDR3 is TGTGCCAGCAGCTTAGCCGGGACAGGGGCGGAAAAACTGTTTTTT. Supplemented by reference TRBV7-9 and TRBJ1-4, the full variable domain reads DTGVSQNPRHKITKRGQNVTFRCDPISEHNRLYWYRQTLGQGPEFLTYFQNEAQLEKSRLLSDRFSAERPKGSFSTLEIQRTEQGDSAMYLCASSLAGTGAEKLFFGSGTQLSVL.

This clonotype was recorded many times. The chain has TRBV29-1 and TRBJ2-7; 8 bases are a match to TRBD1. CDR1 is SQVTM, CDR2 ANQGSEA, per germline. V shed 6 bases and J 3 bases; nucleotides not matched to a gene: 4. This CDR3 has 12 residues. CDR3 sequence: CSVTGAYYEQYF. The CDR3 DNA reads as TGCAGCGTGACAGGGGCATACTACGAGCAGTACTTC.

This clonotype has a count of ten or more. The chain has TRBV20-1 and TRBJ2-7; 7 bases align to TRBD1. Germline lookup yields CDR1 DFQATT and CDR2 SNEGSKA (reference sequence). V dropped 1 base and J dropped 4; count of bases not matched to a gene: 4. The CDR3 runs 13 residues. CDR3 sequence: CSARGTGEYEQYF. CDR3 nucleotide sequence: TGCAGTGCTAGAGGCACAGGGGAATACGAGCAGTACTTC.

This clonotype is medium-sized (0.01 to 0.1%) within its sample. The V and J genes are TRBV29-1 and TRBJ1-4; D unresolved. The V gene lost 7 bases and the J gene lost 6 bases, with 6 bases spanning the gap. The CDR3 is 10 amino acids. Per the germline V gene, CDR1 is SQVTM and CDR2 is ANQGSEA. CDR3 sequence (DNA): TGCAGCGGGGGAGATGAAAAACTGTTTTTT. This translates into CSGGDEKLFF. Complete variable domain (other parts from reference TRBV29-1 and TRBJ1-4): SAVISQKPSRDICQRGTSLTIQCQVDSQVTMMFWYRQQPGQSLTLIATANQGSEATYESGFVIDKFPISRPNLTFSTLTVSNMSPEDSSIYLCSGGDEKLFFGSGTQLSVL.

Turning to this clonotype: It may be a read error: a sequence one base away is much more abundant. The chain recombines TRBV11-2 with TRBJ2-3; tentatively, D is TRBD2 (7 bases). CDR1 and CDR2 (germline): SGHAT, FQNNGV. The CDR3 runs to 15 residues. In DNA, the CDR3 is TGTGCCAACAGCTCGCGGGGGCCCCGCACAGATACGCAGTATTTT. This gives the protein CANSSRGPRTDTQYF.

By sample fraction, this clonotype is medium-sized. This chain joins TRBV7-2 and TRBJ2-1; no clear D. CDR1 is SGHTA, CDR2 FQGNSA, per germline. This CDR3 region has 14 residues. V lost 3 bases and J 2 bases, leaving 8 bases between the germline ends. CDR3 sequence: CASSLRFTYNEQFF. The CDR3 coding sequence is TGTGCCAGCAGCTTGAGGTTCACCTACAATGAGCAGTTCTTC. Full variable domain (rest looked up from reference TRBV7-2 and TRBJ2-1): GAGVSQSPSNKVTEKGKDVELRCDPISGHTALYWYRQSLGQGLEFLIYFQGNSAPDKSGLPSDRFSAERTGGSVSTLTIQRTQQEDSAVYLCASSLRFTYNEQFFGPGTRLTVL.

The table lists this clonotype with a few counts. V gene TRBV19 combines with J gene TRBJ2-5, with 9 bases matching TRBD2. Germline CDR1 and CDR2: LNHDA and SQIVND (reference sequence). This CDR3 region has 17 residues. V was clipped by 5 bases and J by 2 bases; unmatched bases: 12. CDR3 sequence (DNA): TGTGCCAGTAGTGTAACTCTCCTAGCGGGGACTCAAGAGACCCAGTACTTC. Its protein is CASSVTLLAGTQETQYF.

This clonotype was counted ten times or more. The V call is TRBV3-1, the J call TRBJ2-7, with a possible D match to TRBD1 (5 bases). V lost 6 bases and J lost 7, with 10 bases in between. Per germline, CDR1 LGHDT and CDR2 YNNKEL (reference sequence). The length of the CDR3 is 11 residues. The CDR3, as DNA: TGTGCCAGCAGGGGGCTGAGGGAGCAGTACTTC. It codes for CASRGLREQYF.

There are a few counts of this clonotype. This chain uses TRBV9 with TRBJ2-7; TRBD2 is a possible D gene (6 bases). The germline V gene has CDR1 SGDLS and CDR2 YYNGEE. The CDR3 contains 15 residues. V lost 0 bases to trimming and J lost 5 bases, with 15 bases between them. The CDR3 here is CASSVGGVGRDEQYF. The CDR3 nucleotides are TGTGCCAGCAGCGTAGGGGGGGTTGGGCGCGACGAGCAGTACTTC.

By share, this clonotype ranks as medium-sized. The chain recombines TRBV7-2 with TRBJ2-3; 8 nucleotides agree with TRBD2. The CDR3 sequence is 16 residues long. V shed 1 base, J shed 2 bases, and the junction held 5 bases outside the gene matches. CDR1 SGHTA and CDR2 FQGNSA come from the germline V gene. The CDR3 loop is CASSLERLALTDTQYF. CDR3 in DNA: TGTGCCAGCAGCTTAGAACGACTAGCGCTCACAGATACGCAGTATTTT.

Only a few counts were recorded for this clonotype. The chain has TRBV30 and TRBJ1-2; TRBD1 might be the D (6 bases). Germline V CDR1 and CDR2: GTSNPN, SVGIG (reference sequence). This CDR3 has 15 amino acids. The germline V and J ends were trimmed by 2 bases and 3 bases, with 16 bases remaining between them. The CDR3 is CAWSIGRGGDYGYTF. The CDR3 DNA sequence: TGTGCCTGGAGTATTGGTCGCGGGGGCGACTATGGCTACACCTTC.

Sample share makes this clonotype medium-sized. V is TRBV20-1 and J is TRBJ2-3; D not certain. The CDR3 spans 10 residues. CDR1 and CDR2 (germline): DFQATT, SNEGSKA (reference sequence). V was pared by 3 bases and J by 4 bases, with 2 bases between. The CDR3 reads CSASADTQYF. Written as DNA, the CDR3 is TGCAGTGCTAGCGCAGATACGCAGTATTTT.

The rearrangement links TRBV6-6 to TRBJ2-3; unclear D gene. The CDR3 covers 12 residues. V was shortened by 2 bases and J by 4 bases, with 4 bases between the two germline ends. Germline values: CDR1 MNHNY, CDR2 SVGAGI (reference sequence). CDR3 region: CASSYAADTQYF. The CDR3 DNA is TGTGCCAGCAGTTACGCCGCAGATACGCAGTATTTT.

This chain uses TRBV5-6 with TRBJ2-1; TRBD1 aligns across 8 bases. This CDR3 is built from 13 residues. The junction had 7 bases not matched to a gene; V was cut back by 5 bases and J by 9 bases. CDR1 and CDR2 (germline): SGHDT, YYEEEE. The CDR3 loop is CASRRTGSGEQFF. The CDR3 bases are TGTGCCAGCAGAAGGACAGGGAGCGGTGAGCAGTTCTTC.

This clonotype is termed medium-sized. The V gene is TRBV5-6, the J gene TRBJ1-6, with 9 bases fitting TRBD1. The germline CDR1 and CDR2 sequences are SGHDT and YYEEEE. There are 16 residues in the CDR3. The V gene end was trimmed by 3 bases and the J gene end by 3 bases; junction bases not matched to a gene: 4. CDR3 amino acids: CASSWDRELYNSPLHF. CDR3 bases: TGTGCCAGCAGCTGGGACAGGGAACTCTATAATTCACCCCTCCACTTT. Drawing the rest from reference TRBV5-6 and TRBJ1-6, the complete variable domain is DAGVTQSPTHLIKTRGQQVTLRCSPKSGHDTVSWYQQALGQGPQFIFQYYEEEERQRGNFPDRFSGHQFPNYSSELNVNALLLGDSALYLCASSWDRELYNSPLHFGNGTRLTVT.

This clonotype qualifies as medium-sized. The rearrangement joins TRBV12-3 or TRBV12-4 to TRBJ2-7, with TRBD1 matching over 10 bases. The V segment lost 6 bases and the J segment 0 bases; nucleotides outside the gene matches: 2. The length of the CDR3 is 14 residues. CDR3 in DNA: TGTGCCAGCAGGGGACAGGGGAGCTCCTACGAGCAGTACTTC. This translates into CASRGQGSSYEQYF.

This clonotype came up many times. J is TRBJ2-1 and V is TRBV7-2; D may be TRBD2 (6 bases). The CDR3 consists of 14 residues. Germline V gene sequence: CDR1 SGHTA, CDR2 FQGNSA. V lost 2 bases and J 9 bases, leaving 14 bases between the germline ends. The CDR3 bases are TGTGCCAGCAGCTTAATGTTGCGGGGCAGTGAGCAGTTCTTC. Translated, it gives CASSLMLRGSEQFF.